The table lists the clone carrying this T cell receptor beta chain with a few counts. The V gene's germline CDR1 is SGHNT and CDR2 YYREEE (reference sequence). CDR3 length: 14 amino acids. Trimming cost V 4 bases and J 6 bases; bases outside gene matches: 7. TCRdb processed the 5' RACE reads anew with MiXCR; each CDR3 protein has one entry. This table holds fewer than 350,000 distinct CDR3 sequences, around 4% found once. The sample comes from a study of T cells after yellow fever vaccination. The sequenced sample was PBMCs, obtained on the day of the yellow fever booster vaccination. This chain joins TRBV5-4 and TRBJ1-1, with TRBD1 matching 9 bases. The clonotype comes from a man aged 18 to 30 who received the YFV17D yellow fever vaccine. This chain's CDR3 is CASSRDRVAPEAFF. Written as DNA, the CDR3 is TGTGCCAGCAGCCGGGACAGGGTTGCCCCTGAAGCTTTCTTT. Together with reference TRBV5-4 and TRBJ1-1, the CDR3 gives the full variable domain: ETGVTQSPTHLIKTRGQQVTLRCSSQSGHNTVSWYQQALGQGPQFIFQYYREEENGRGNFPPRFSGLQFPNYSSELNVNALELDDSALYLCASSRDRVAPEAFFGQGTRLTVV.